What follows describes a single T cell receptor (beta chain). What it binds is not known. Given a far larger clone just one base away, this is likely a sequencing read error. These data belong to a study of shared clonotypes between healthy human individuals. Findings of the study overall: The sampled material consisted only of blood, and tissue repertoires are likely to differ. The diversity represented, both genetic and in exposure history, was limited by few donors.

For every subset, genomic DNA was evenly distributed across several immunoSEQ plates. Source study methods: ImmunoSEQ junction-only sequences lacked quality scores, so their filtering differed. Assay: immunoSEQ multiplex PCR; the TCRdb copy retains only in-frame clones and omits some. V and J calls and clone size come straight from that table; D and trimming were deduced from the DNA. The sample yields about 520,000 clones, roughly 80% seen once. Sequences were obtained from PBMCs. The TCR originated in a woman aged 40 to 55 in good health. Some clones in this sample may be carry-over from other donors' samples.

CDR3 sequence reads: CASSLLVGAPDTQYF. CDR3 sequence (DNA): TGTGCCAGCAGCTTATTAGTGGGAGCACCAGATACGCAGTATTTT. The chain recombines TRBV7-3 with TRBJ2-3, with a weak D call TRBD2 (5 bases). The CDR3 loop spans 15 amino acids. V dropped 2 bases and J dropped 4 bases, with 13 bases sitting between them. From germline, CDR1 is SGHTA and CDR2 FQGTGA.